Below, one TCR beta chain is given with its context. The antigen this receptor binds is unknown. Qualities for individual bases were not recorded, and no much larger clone is one base off. Based on the germline V gene (reference sequence), the CDR1 and CDR2 sequences are SEHNR and FQNEAQ. The CDR3 runs 15 amino acids, cysteine and phenylalanine included. The only DNA kept is the CDR3, 45 bases in frame from the first base. The germline V and J ends show losses of 4 bases and 6 bases respectively, and no gene match explains 6 bases of the junction. The entry originates in a study of cytomegalovirus exposure and HLA in healthy donors (dated 2017 in TCRdb). As for the study more broadly: In an earlier analysis of 550 to 750 of the donors, under 300 Gb of sequence data and 117 million unique TCR beta sequences from 150 million to 200 million T cells were reported. Approximately 300 gigabases of sequencing data and around 80 million unique TCR sequences made up an early release that covered roughly 670 HLA-typed donors. The genetic ancestry cluster associated with self-reported Caucasian donors included roughly 84% of the roughly 360 genotyped donors. The study aimed to test whether signatures of past pathogen exposure could be identified by cataloging public T cell receptors. Using immunosequencing, the study profiled T cell repertoires from roughly 650 subjects and related those repertoires to cytomegalovirus serostatus. Along with the approximately 670-subject first cohort, a separate validation cohort of over a hundred different subjects was used. To predict cytomegalovirus infection status, the study combined high-throughput TCR immunosequencing, statistical association of individual TCRs with disease status, and machine learning. In a later analysis, previously published TCR beta repertoires from some 640 donors were re-analyzed and high-resolution HLA genotyping was added so that TCR occurrence patterns could be studied. Rather than drawing on any new phenotypic data, the later analysis identified candidate immune exposures from TCR beta sequences and the way those sequences occurred across donors. An earlier analysis of 587 of the donors applied high-throughput TCR beta sequencing to assess whether each TCR beta V gene segment acted as functional or pseudogenic. Donor age, sex, ethnicity and CMV serostatus were collected together with the repertoire data. Genome-wide SNP genotypes for about three fifths of the roughly 670 donors were used in a later genetic analysis, which treated that subset as a discovery cohort. Every repertoire in the discovery cohort had been generated on one and the same sequencing platform. HLA typing covered class I and class II loci at four-digit resolution. The number of donors typed differed by locus, with 629-630 for A, B, C, DRB1 and DQB1, more than 500 for DQA1, under 610 for DPA1, and some 450 for DPB1. Because of strong linkage in the cohort, roughly five DR-DQ haplotypes were treated as single units for association and clustering. Across some 400 genotyped donors of the cohort, an average of approximately 240,000 unique TCR beta nucleotide sequences per donor were sequenced, and 15% to 20% of those sequences were non-productive. The research as a whole found: Because counts were too low, seventeen rarely observed V segments, including chromosome 9 orphons, were excluded from the earlier analysis of about 500 of the donors. The sequencing pipeline was judged likely to have produced a cluster of highly shared sequence variants as a technical artifact. The study listed 150 to 200 TCR beta chains as associated with cytomegalovirus. A further reported finding was that TCR beta sequences accurately predicted the HLA-A and HLA-B alleles for most subjects in the first cohort. Several of the top co-occurrence clusters appeared to be linked to parvovirus B19, influenza, CMV and Epstein-Barr virus, according to a later analysis. Broadly in line with IMGT annotations, most TCR beta V segments showed up in productive rearrangements about 87% or about 30% of the time in an earlier analysis of several hundred of the donors. The only immune exposure information available for the cohort was CMV serostatus. A later analysis associated 15,000 to 20,000 TCR beta sequences with specific HLA alleles at a false discovery rate of 0.05. According to a later genetic analysis, donors in an Asian-associated ancestry cluster had fewer N-insertions in productive TCRs than the approximately 630-donor mean. Across donors, most TCR sequences were observed very rarely, whereas some public TCRs were present in many individuals. According to a later analysis, most CMV-associated TCR beta chains appeared to be HLA-restricted, and the HLA associations seemed to be driven largely by CMV exposure. Because HLA typing was unavailable for some donors at each locus, only the typed subset was used in association tests. V-gene and J-gene trimming of TCR beta chains was associated with a missense DCLRE1C variant in a later genetic analysis, and the association was replicated in an independent cohort. Roughly uniform sequencing depth across donors was assumed in presence/absence analyses, although this assumption may not hold. The 87-base-pair reads could not distinguish some IMGT-functional V segments, including TRBV6-2 and TRBV6-3, so those segments were excluded. Assigning TCR associations to individual alleles was difficult when HLA alleles, especially DR and DQ, strongly co-occurred. The authors suggested that the approach could potentially be generalized to other disease states and immunological phenotypes. In a later analysis, the rate of TCR association differed among HLA loci, with DRB1 alleles having the most associated TCRs and HLA-C alleles having the fewest. Linkage disequilibrium might explain the correlated functional status among segregating V segments, but an unknown experimental factor could not be excluded. A later analysis found that HLA-associated TCR beta chains were more clonally expanded and had lower generation probabilities than equally common non-associated chains. In vitro tests confirmed that three of the cytomegalovirus-associated TCR beta chains recognize cytomegalovirus antigens. Cytomegalovirus status was reported to be diagnosed by the classifier with high specificity and sensitivity in both the original and validation cohorts. The cohort was sequenced for TCR beta chains only, and without alpha or paired-chain data the features that could be detected were limited.

The method was the immunoSEQ multiplex PCR assay. A mixture of 60 forward primers for TCR Vbeta segments and 13 reverse primers for TCR Jbeta segments was used in the multiplex PCR. The CDR3 region of rearranged TCR beta genes was amplified from genomic DNA with a multiplex PCR assay. The amplified TCR beta libraries were sequenced on the Illumina HiSeq System as 87-base-pair reads. As for the original processing: Across the 500 to 700 repertoires, a later analysis counted some 81 million unique TCR beta chains, some 11 million of which were shared by at least two donors. A nearest-neighbor algorithm error-corrected the raw reads and collapsed the reads into unique sequences, merging closely related sequences to remove PCR and sequencing errors. Alignment of CDR3 sequences to IMGT reference sequences was used to assign V, D and J gene segments. For a sequence to be retained, a match of at least six nucleotides to both a V gene segment and a J gene segment was required. Rearrangements were called productive when the CDR3 lacked stop codons and stayed in frame with V and J; all others were non-productive. CDR3 was defined by IMGT convention, running from the second conserved V-encoded cysteine to the conserved J-encoded phenylalanine. The earlier analysis of fewer than 700 of the donors excluded sequences that lacked an unambiguous match to a single V gene segment. An earlier analysis of 587 of the donors classified V segments as functional when productive rearrangements were above 56.7% and as segregating when the standard deviation between donors was above 5%. To diagnose cytomegalovirus status from the catalog of TCR beta chain sequences, a statistical classification framework was built. A later analysis assigned V and J genes by comparing TCR nucleotide sequences with IMGT/GENE-DB human TR gene sequences. In a later analysis, CDR3 sequences and most-parsimonious VDJ recombination scenarios were assigned using the TCRdist pipeline. A later analysis defined each TCR beta chain by its CDR3 amino acid sequence plus V-gene family, and excluded reads lacking a unique V-gene family. In a later analysis, nearly 600 highly shared, low-generation-probability nucleotide sequences were removed to address suspected cross-contamination and a sequencing artifact. A later analysis calculated a clonal expansion index for each public chain from normalized within-repertoire ranks of inferred template counts. In a later analysis, generation probabilities were computed with a VDJ recombination model fitted to out-of-frame rearrangements, and the resulting probabilities were checked against IGoR. In a later analysis, TCR-TCR, TCR-HLA and TCR-CMV co-occurrence was scored with hypergeometric tests, and a repertoire-size bias correction was applied to TCR pairs. False discovery rates were estimated in a later analysis by permuting HLA or CMV assignments 20 times. In a later analysis, co-occurring TCRs were grouped using DBSCAN, and TCRdist sequence similarity was added for clustering within HLA-allele-positive subsets. For co-occurrence clustering, repertoires with fewer than 30,000 or more than 120,000 public chains were excluded, along with about five repertoires with anomalous nucleotide sharing. TCRdb limited this immuneACCESS table to in-frame rearrangements with V and J called. A share of clones is missing; checked studies link under half to unresolved V genes, and the rest is unexplained. The DNA was the basis for D and trimming; V, J and clone size are from that table. The sample table shows about 160,000 clones, and approximately 80% are seen once. Roughly 6.2% of the sample rests with the top ten.

The cohort consisted of 650 to 700 healthy bone marrow donors. At the time of sampling, every cohort member was nominally healthy, though immune exposures that went unrecorded were likely present. The donor was CMV seropositive and belonged to the group of around 300 seropositive cohort members. A peripheral blood sample was collected from each donor, and TCR beta sequencing was performed on peripheral blood mononuclear cells. Genomic DNA extraction from the blood cell samples was performed with the Qiagen DNeasy Blood Extraction Kit. This receptor was taken from a male donor in good health and CMV-seropositive. The chain links TRBV7-9 with TRBJ2-2, and 9 junction bases match TRBD1. The sample comprised PBMCs. The CDR3 has the sequence CASSYSGQGSGELFF. The nucleotide sequence is given as TGTGCCAGCAGCTACTCGGGACAGGGATCCGGGGAGCTGTTTTTT.